The rows below give T cell receptor beta chains drawn from one sample of a study of blood T cell repertoires in COVID-19. Using immunoSEQ multiplex PCR, the repertoire was profiled, and TCRdb retains in-frame clones only, with some absent. This repertoire shows about 200,000 clones, about 88% found once; its top ten account for over 15%. The source material was peripheral blood. Receptor source: a middle-aged man with COVID-19, enrolled during active disease. The CDR3 runs from the conserved cysteine through the conserved F or W. D genes are given only for firm matches. Not all rows give a size; the values are once, few, many and, for expanded clones, a class.

d_call	v_call	j_call	clone_size	cdr3_nt	cdr3_aa
TRBD1	TRBV6-6	TRBJ1-6	.	TGTGCCAGCAGTTACAGGGGGCCTAATTCACCCCTCCACTTT	CASSYRGPNSPLHF
TRBD1	TRBV11-1	TRBJ2-2	.	TGTGCCAGCAGCCAGACCGGGACAGTGAACACCGGGGAGCTGTTTTTT	CASSQTGTVNTGELFF
.	TRBV6-5	TRBJ2-2	few	TGTGCCAGCAGTTACACAGGCACCGGGGAGCTGTTTTTT	CASSYTGTGELFF
TRBD1	TRBV6-4	TRBJ2-3	.	TGTGCCAGCAGTGTACAGGGGGACACAGATACGCAGTATTTT	CASSVQGDTDTQYF
.	TRBV7-3	TRBJ2-2	.	TGTGCCAGCAGCTCGTCGCGGGGAGCCGGCTACACAACGAACACCGGGGAGCTGTTTTTT	CASSSSRGAGYTTNTGELFF
.	TRBV5-1	TRBJ2-1	.	TGCGCCAGCAGCTCCCTGCCCGGGGACAATGAGCAGTTCTTC	CASSSLPGDNEQFF
.	TRBV28	TRBJ2-7	.	TGTGCCAGCAGTTTAGGGGCTCCAGTCGTGGGGGGAGGCTACGAGCAGTACTTC	CASSLGAPVVGGGYEQYF
.	TRBV24-1	TRBJ2-6	.	TGTGCCACCAGTGGGACAGACAGAGCCTCTGGGGCCAACGTCCTGACTTTC	CATSGTDRASGANVLTF
TRBD1	TRBV28	TRBJ1-6	few	TGCGGGACAGGGTATGATTCACCCCTCCACTTT	CGTGYDSPLHF
.	TRBV19	TRBJ2-5	.	TGTGCCAGTAGCGTGACAGGAAGAGAGACCCAGTACTTC	CASSVTGRETQYF
TRBD2	TRBV6-5	TRBJ2-7	.	TGTGCCAGCAGTTCCCCCCAACTAGCGGGGACCGGCGAGCAGTACTTC	CASSSPQLAGTGEQYF
.	TRBV6-5	TRBJ2-2	.	TGTGCCAGCAGTTATTTTACAGGGAACACCGGGGAGCTGTTTTTT	CASSYFTGNTGELFF
TRBD2	TRBV5-1	TRBJ2-2	.	TGCGCCAGCAGCGTTACTAGCGGTACCGGGGAGCTGTTTTTT	CASSVTSGTGELFF
TRBD1	TRBV14	TRBJ1-1	.	TGTGCCAGCAGCCGTACAGGGGGCGGCGCTGAAGCTTTCTTT	CASSRTGGGAEAFF
.	TRBV7-3	TRBJ2-3	.	TGTGCCAGCGGCATGGGCGATGGCACAGATACGCAGTATTTT	CASGMGDGTDTQYF
TRBD2	TRBV27	TRBJ2-7	once	TGTGCCAGCAGTTTTGGCGGGAGTTTCTCCTACGAGCAGTACTTC	CASSFGGSFSYEQYF
.	TRBV27	TRBJ2-5	.	TGTGCCAGCAGTTTACCCGGCCAGGGCGTAGAGACCCAGTACTTC	CASSLPGQGVETQYF
.	TRBV15	TRBJ1-5	.	TGTGCCACCAGCAGAGATAGGCGGGCTGGTCAGCCCCAGCATTTT	CATSRDRRAGQPQHF
TRBD2	TRBV7-8	TRBJ2-7	.	TGTGCCAGCAGAGCACTAGCGGGAGTTTACGAGCAGTACTTC	CASRALAGVYEQYF
.	TRBV5-1	TRBJ2-7	once	TGCGCCAGCAGCCAGGGACACGACGTGGAGGAGCAGTACTTC	CASSQGHDVEEQYF
TRBD1	TRBV13	TRBJ2-3	few	TGTGCCAGCAGCTTATATGGGACAGGGGCAGATACGCAGTATTTT	CASSLYGTGADTQYF
TRBD1	TRBV6-2/TRBV6-3	TRBJ1-3	.	TGTGCCAGCAGTTACTCGAGTGGACAGGTTCTTCTCTCTGGAAACACCATATATTTT	CASSYSSGQVLLSGNTIYF
TRBD2	TRBV18	TRBJ2-4	.	TGTGCCAGCTCATCTGGGCTAGCGGGAGGCTTAGCCAAAAACATTCAGTACTTC	CASSSGLAGGLAKNIQYF